A single T cell receptor (beta chain) is shown here with its context. Antigen: not known. The PCR had 60 Vbeta and 13 Jbeta primers. Clones were read by immunoSEQ multiplex PCR, and TCRdb kept only the in-frame ones, dropping some. The sample records about 120,000 clones, roughly 10% being singletons. This specimen belongs to a study of cytomegalovirus exposure and HLA in healthy donors. Across the study: Earlier results showed roughly 120 million unique TCR beta sequences derived from around 170 million T cells. Researchers found that about 82% of almost 400 genotyped donors fell within the Caucasian-associated ancestry cluster. Study observations and caveats: A link between a missense DCLRE1C variant and TCR beta V- and J-gene trimming emerged from a later analysis.

The CDR3 contains 12 residues. V was clipped by 9 bases and J by 6 bases, with 13 bases between them. Per the germline V gene, CDR1 is ENHRY and CDR2 is SYGVKD. Sequences were obtained from PBMCs. This clonotype was sampled from a woman between 18 and 29 years old in good health and CMV-seropositive. The chain combines TRBV10-3 with TRBJ2-3; perhaps TRBD2 as D (6 bases). For the CDR3, the DNA is TGTGCCATGGAGGGAGATGGGGATACGCAGTATTTT. Encoded protein: CAMEGDGDTQYF.